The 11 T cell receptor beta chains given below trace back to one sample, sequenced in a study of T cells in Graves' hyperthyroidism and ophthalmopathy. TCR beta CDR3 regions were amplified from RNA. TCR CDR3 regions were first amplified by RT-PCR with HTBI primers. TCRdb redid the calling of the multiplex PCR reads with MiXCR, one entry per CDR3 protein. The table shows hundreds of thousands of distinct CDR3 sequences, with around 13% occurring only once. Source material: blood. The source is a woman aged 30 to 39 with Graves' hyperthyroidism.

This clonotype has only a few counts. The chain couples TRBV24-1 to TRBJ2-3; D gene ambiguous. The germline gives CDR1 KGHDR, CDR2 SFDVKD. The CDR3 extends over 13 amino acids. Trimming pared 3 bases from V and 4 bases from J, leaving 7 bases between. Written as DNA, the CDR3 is TGTGCCACCAGTGATATAAGGGCAGATACGCAGTATTTT. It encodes CATSDIRADTQYF.

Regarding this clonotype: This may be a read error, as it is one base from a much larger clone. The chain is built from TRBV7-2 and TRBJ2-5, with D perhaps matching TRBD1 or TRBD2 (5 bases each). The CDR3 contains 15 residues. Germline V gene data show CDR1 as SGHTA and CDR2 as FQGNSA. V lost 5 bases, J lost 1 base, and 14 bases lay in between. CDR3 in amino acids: CTSSQAGASQETQYF. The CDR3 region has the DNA TGTACCAGCAGCCAGGCCGGGGCAAGCCAAGAGACCCAGTACTTC.

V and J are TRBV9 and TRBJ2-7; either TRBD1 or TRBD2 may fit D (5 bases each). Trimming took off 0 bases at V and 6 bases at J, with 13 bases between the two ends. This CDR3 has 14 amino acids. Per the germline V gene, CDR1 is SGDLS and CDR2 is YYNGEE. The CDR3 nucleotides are TGTGCCAGCAGCGTAGGAGAGGGGCGGCTCGAGCAGTACTTC. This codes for CASSVGEGRLEQYF. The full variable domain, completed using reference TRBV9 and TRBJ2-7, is DSGVTQTPKHLITATGQRVTLRCSPRSGDLSVYWYQQSLDQGLQFLIQYYNGEERAKGNILERFSAQQFPDLHSELNLSSLELGDSALYFCASSVGEGRLEQYFGPGTRLTVT.

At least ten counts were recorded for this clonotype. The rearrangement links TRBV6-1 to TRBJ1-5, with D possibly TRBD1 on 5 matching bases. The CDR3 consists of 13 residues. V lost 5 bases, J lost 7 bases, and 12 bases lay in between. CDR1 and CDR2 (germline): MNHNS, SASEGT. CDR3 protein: CASSRGGVQPQHF. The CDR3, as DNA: TGTGCCAGCAGTCGGGGGGGGGTCCAGCCCCAGCATTTT.

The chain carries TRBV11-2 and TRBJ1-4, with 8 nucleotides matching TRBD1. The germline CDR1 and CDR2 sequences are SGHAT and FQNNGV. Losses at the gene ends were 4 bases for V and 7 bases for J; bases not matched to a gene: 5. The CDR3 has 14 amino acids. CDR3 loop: CASSSGQGAEKLFF. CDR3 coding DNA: TGTGCCAGCAGCTCCGGACAGGGAGCTGAAAAACTGTTTTTT.

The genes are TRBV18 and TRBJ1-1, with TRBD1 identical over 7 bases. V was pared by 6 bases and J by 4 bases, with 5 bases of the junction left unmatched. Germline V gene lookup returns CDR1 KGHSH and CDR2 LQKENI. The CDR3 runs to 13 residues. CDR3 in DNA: TGTGCCAGCTCTCGAAGACAGGGCACTGAAGCTTTCTTT. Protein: CASSRRQGTEAFF.

The DNA of the CDR3 is TGTGCCAGTAGTATAATACGGGCCGGGGAGCTGTTTTTT. Protein: CASSIIRAGELFF. The chain joins TRBV19 to TRBJ2-2, with D uncertain. V gave up 2 bases and J gave up 6 bases, with 7 bases separating them. The CDR3 is 13 residues long. CDR1 LNHDA and CDR2 SQIVND come from the germline V gene (reference sequence).

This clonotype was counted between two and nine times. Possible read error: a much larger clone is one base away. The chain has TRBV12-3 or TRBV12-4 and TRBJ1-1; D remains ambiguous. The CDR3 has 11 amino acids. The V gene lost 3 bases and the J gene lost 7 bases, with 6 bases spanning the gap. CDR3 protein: CASSLEIEAFF. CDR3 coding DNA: TGTGCCAGCAGTTTGGAAATTGAAGCTTTCTTT.

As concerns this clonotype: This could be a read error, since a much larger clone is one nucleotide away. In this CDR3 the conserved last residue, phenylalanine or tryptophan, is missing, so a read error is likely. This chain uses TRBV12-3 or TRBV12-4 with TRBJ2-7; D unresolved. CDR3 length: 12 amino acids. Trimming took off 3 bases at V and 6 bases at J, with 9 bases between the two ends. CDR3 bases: TGTGCCAGCAGTTTGACAAGGTCCGAGCAGTACCTC. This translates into CASSLTRSEQYL.

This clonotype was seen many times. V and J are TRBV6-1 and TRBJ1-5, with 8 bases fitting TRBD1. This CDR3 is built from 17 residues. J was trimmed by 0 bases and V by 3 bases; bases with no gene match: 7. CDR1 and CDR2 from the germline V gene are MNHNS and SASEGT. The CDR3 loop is CASSERGQEYSNQPQHF. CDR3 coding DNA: TGTGCCAGCAGTGAGAGGGGACAGGAGTATAGCAATCAGCCCCAGCATTTT.

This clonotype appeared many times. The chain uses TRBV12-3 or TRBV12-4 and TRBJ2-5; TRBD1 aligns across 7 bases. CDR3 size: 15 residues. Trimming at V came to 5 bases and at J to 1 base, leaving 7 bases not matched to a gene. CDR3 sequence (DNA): TGTGCCAGCAGTCCAGGGACAGCCATCCAAGAGACCCAGTACTTC. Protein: CASSPGTAIQETQYF.